The 7 T cell receptor beta chains reported below all come from one sample, sequenced in a study of blood T cell repertoires in COVID-19. The repertoire was sequenced with immunoSEQ multiplex PCR; TCRdb's copy has only in-frame clones and lacks some. The top ten clones hold roughly 7.9% of a sample with 200,000 to 300,000 clones, 81% of them seen once. The material sequenced was peripheral blood. These receptor sequences come from an elderly woman with acute or convalescent COVID-19.

This chain connects TRBV5-4 to TRBJ2-3, with 10 bases matching TRBD2. CDR3 size: 16 residues. Germline values: CDR1 SGHNT, CDR2 YYREEE (reference sequence). The junction had 6 bases not matched to a gene; V was cut back by 3 bases and J by 2 bases. CDR3 region: CASSSSGGAFTDTQYF. The CDR3, as DNA: TGTGCCAGCAGCTCCAGCGGGGGGGCCTTCACAGATACGCAGTATTTT.

The chain recombines TRBV5-1 with TRBJ2-2; D remains unclear. This CDR3 has 13 residues. Germline V gene sequence: CDR1 SGHRS, CDR2 YFSETQ. V was cut by 0 bases and J by 7 bases, with 7 bases left in between. The CDR3 here is CASSLAVVGELFF. The CDR3 DNA follows: TGCGCCAGCAGCTTGGCCGTCGTCGGGGAGCTGTTTTTT.

The chain uses TRBV19 and TRBJ2-2; 8 positions match TRBD2. J was trimmed by 3 bases and V by 6 bases; bases with no gene match: 3. CDR1 and CDR2 from the germline V gene are LNHDA and SQIVND (reference sequence). This CDR3 has 14 amino acids. The DNA for the CDR3 is TGTGCCAGTAGGCCCGGGGGGGACACCGGGGAGCTGTTTTTT. Its protein is CASRPGGDTGELFF.

The chain carries TRBV2 and TRBJ1-1, with D maybe TRBD1 (6 bases). Germline V gene data show CDR1 as SNHLY and CDR2 as FYNNEI. The length of the CDR3 is 14 residues. V dropped 6 bases and J dropped 0 bases, with 11 bases sitting between them. The CDR3 region has the DNA TGTGCCAGCAGCCAGGGGATCATGAACACTGAAGCTTTCTTT. Its translation is CASSQGIMNTEAFF.

With regard to this clone: At one end the junction does not follow the germline gene, possibly because of a read error. This sequence joins TRBV12-3 or TRBV12-4 and TRBJ1-3, with 7 bases aligning to TRBD1. The CDR3 length is 13 residues. DNA for the CDR3: TGCGGGGACAGCCCGAGTCTTGGAAACACCATATATTTT. The encoded protein is CGDSPSLGNTIYF.

The genes are TRBV5-1 and TRBJ2-3, with D possibly matching TRBD1 (6 bases). Trimming took off 2 bases at V and 3 bases at J, with 7 bases between the two ends. Germline CDR1 SGHRS, CDR2 YFSETQ. This CDR3 comprises 13 residues. Here the CDR3 reads CASSFQGTDTQYF. The CDR3, as DNA: TGCGCCAGCAGCTTTCAGGGGACAGATACGCAGTATTTT.

This chain uses TRBV2 with TRBJ2-3; D ambiguous. CDR1 is SNHLY, CDR2 FYNNEI, per germline. The V end lost 8 bases, the J end lost 0 bases, and 9 bases lay between the germline ends. CDR3 size: 13 residues. CDR3 sequence (DNA): TGTGCCAGCTTTTACAGTAGCACAGATACGCAGTATTTT. Its protein product is CASFYSSTDTQYF.